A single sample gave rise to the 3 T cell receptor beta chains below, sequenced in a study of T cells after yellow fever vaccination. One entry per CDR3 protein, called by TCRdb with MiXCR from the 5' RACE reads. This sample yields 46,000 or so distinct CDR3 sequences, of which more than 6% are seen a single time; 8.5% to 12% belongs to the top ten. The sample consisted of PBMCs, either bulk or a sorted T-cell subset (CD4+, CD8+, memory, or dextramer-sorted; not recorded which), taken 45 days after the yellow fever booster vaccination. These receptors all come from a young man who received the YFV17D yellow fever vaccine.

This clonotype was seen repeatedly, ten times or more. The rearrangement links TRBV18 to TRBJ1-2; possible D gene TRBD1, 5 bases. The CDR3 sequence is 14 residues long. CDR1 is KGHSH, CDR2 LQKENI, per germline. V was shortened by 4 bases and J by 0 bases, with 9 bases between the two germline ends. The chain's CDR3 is CASSQTDTNYGYTF. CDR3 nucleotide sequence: TGTGCCAGCTCACAGACAGATACTAACTATGGCTACACCTTC.

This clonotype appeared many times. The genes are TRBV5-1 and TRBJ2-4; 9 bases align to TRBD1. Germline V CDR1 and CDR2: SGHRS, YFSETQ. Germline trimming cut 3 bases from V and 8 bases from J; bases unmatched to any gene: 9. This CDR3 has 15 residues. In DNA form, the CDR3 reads TGCGCCAGCAGCTCCCCCGGGACAGGGCGAGACATTCAGTACTTC. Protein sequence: CASSSPGTGRDIQYF.

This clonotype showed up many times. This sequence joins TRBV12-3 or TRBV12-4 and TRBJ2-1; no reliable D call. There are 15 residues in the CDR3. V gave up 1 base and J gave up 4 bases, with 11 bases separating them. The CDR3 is CASSLGSGFYNEQFF. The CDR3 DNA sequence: TGTGCCAGCAGTTTAGGTAGTGGGTTTTACAATGAGCAGTTCTTC.